This passage covers 3 T cell receptor beta chains from one sample sequenced in a study of CD8 T cells in Susac syndrome. The authors reverse transcribed roughly 0.5 to 1 ug RNA with random hexamers. Using its own MiXCR run on the immunoSEQ multiplex PCR reads, TCRdb lists one record per CDR3 protein. This table has approximately 210,000 distinct CDR3 sequences, about 95% appearing once. Sequenced input: CD4+ T cells from PBMCs. The receptors were gathered from a human donor with Susac syndrome.

This chain uses TRBV20-1 with TRBJ2-1, with D perhaps matching TRBD1 or TRBD2 (6 bases each). CDR3 length equals 14 residues. CDR1 and CDR2 from the germline V gene are DFQATT and SNEGSKA (reference sequence). The germline V and J ends were trimmed by 3 bases and 4 bases, with 13 bases remaining between them. CDR3: CSASPGGPYNEQFF. The CDR3 DNA sequence: TGCAGTGCTAGCCCCGGGGGCCCTTACAATGAGCAGTTCTTC.

This chain joins TRBV7-2 and TRBJ2-2; D gene unclear. Germline CDR1 is SGHTA and CDR2 is FQGNSA. Trimming stripped 6 bases from V and 7 bases from J, with 12 bases between. The CDR3 consists of 13 residues. The CDR3 region is CASSRTPGGELFF. CDR3 nucleotide sequence: TGTGCCAGCAGTCGGACCCCCGGCGGGGAGCTGTTTTTT.

This clonotype was seen a single time. The V gene is TRBV7-2, the J gene TRBJ2-7; D is possibly TRBD1 or TRBD2 (5 bases each). Trimming removed 2 bases at V and 1 base at J, with 9 bases between. The CDR3 consists of 14 residues. CDR1 and CDR2 from the germline V gene are SGHTA and FQGNSA. CDR3 sequence: CASSLIGASYEQYF. The CDR3 DNA reads as TGTGCCAGCAGCTTAATCGGGGCTTCCTACGAGCAGTACTTC.